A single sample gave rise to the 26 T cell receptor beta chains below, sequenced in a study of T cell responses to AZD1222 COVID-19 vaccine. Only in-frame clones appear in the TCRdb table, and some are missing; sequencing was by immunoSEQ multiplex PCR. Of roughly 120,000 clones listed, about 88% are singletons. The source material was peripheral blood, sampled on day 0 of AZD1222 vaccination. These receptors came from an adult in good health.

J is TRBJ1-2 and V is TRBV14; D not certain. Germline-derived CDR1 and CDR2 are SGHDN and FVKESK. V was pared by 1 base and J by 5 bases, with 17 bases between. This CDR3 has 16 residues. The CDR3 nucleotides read TGTGCCAGCAGCCAAGCCCCGTGGCGCAGCGGTTATGGCTACACCTTC. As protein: CASSQAPWRSGYGYTF.

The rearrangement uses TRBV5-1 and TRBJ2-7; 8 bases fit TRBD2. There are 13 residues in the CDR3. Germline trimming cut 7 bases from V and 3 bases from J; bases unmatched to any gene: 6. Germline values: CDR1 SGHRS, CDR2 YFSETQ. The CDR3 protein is CASQRERGYEQYF. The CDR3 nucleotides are TGCGCCAGCCAGCGGGAGAGGGGCTACGAGCAGTACTTC. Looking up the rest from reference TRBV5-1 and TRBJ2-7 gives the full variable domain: KAGVTQTPRYLIKTRGQQVTLSCSPISGHRSVSWYQQTPGQGLQFLFEYFSETQRNKGNFPGRFSGRQFSNSRSEMNVSTLELGDSALYLCASQRERGYEQYFGPGTRLTVT.

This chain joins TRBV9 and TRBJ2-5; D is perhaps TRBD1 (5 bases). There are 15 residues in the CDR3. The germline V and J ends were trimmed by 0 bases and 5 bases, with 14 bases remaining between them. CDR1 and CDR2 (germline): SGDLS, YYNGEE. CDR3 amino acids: CASSVGVGARETQYF. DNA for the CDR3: TGTGCCAGCAGCGTAGGGGTAGGGGCAAGGGAGACCCAGTACTTC.

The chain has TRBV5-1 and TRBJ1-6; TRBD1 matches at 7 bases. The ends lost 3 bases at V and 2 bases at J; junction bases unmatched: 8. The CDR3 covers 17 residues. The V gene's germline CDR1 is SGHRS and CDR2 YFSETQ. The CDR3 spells CASSSSQGGPYNSPLHF. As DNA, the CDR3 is TGCGCCAGCAGCTCGAGCCAAGGGGGCCCCTATAATTCACCCCTCCACTTT.

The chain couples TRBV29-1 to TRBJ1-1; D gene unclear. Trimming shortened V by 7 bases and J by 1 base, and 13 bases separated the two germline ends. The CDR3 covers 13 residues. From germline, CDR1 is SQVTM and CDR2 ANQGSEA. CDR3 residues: CSADDGRNTEAFF. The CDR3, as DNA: TGCAGCGCAGACGACGGACGGAACACTGAAGCTTTCTTT.

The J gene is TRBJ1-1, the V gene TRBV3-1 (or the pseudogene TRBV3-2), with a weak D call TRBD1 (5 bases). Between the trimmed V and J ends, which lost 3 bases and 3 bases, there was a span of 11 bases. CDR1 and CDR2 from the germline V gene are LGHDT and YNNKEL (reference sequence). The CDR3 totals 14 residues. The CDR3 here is CASSQWQGYTEAFF. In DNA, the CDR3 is TGTGCCAGCAGCCAGTGGCAGGGATACACTGAAGCTTTCTTT.

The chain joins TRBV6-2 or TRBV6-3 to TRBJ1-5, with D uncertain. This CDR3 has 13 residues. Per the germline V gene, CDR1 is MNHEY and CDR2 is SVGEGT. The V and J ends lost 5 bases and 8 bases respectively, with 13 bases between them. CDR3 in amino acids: CASSAWSFEPQHF. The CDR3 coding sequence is TGTGCCAGCAGTGCCTGGTCCTTCGAGCCCCAGCATTTT.

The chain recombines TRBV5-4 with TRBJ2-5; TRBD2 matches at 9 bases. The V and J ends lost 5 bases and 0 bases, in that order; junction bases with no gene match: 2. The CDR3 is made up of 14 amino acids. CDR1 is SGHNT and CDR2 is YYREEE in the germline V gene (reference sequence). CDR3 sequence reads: CASRAGGYQETQYF. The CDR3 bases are TGTGCCAGCAGAGCGGGAGGTTACCAAGAGACCCAGTACTTC.

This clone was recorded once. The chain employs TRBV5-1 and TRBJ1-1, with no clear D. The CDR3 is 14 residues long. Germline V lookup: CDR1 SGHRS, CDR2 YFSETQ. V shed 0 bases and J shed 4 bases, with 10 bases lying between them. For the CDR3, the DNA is TGCGCCAGCAGCTTGGGGGAAGGTAGCACTGAAGCTTTCTTT. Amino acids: CASSLGEGSTEAFF.

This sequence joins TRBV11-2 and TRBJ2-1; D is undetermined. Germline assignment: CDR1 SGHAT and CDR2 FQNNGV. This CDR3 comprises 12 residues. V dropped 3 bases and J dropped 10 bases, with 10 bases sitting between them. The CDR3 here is CASSFGSREQFF. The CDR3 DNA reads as TGTGCCAGCAGCTTTGGTAGCCGGGAGCAGTTCTTC.

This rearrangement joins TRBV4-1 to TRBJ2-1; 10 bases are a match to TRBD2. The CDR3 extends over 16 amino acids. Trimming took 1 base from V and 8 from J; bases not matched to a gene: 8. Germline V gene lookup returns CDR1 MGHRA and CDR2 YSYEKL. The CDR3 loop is CASSQVILAGTDEQFF. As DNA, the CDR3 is TGCGCCAGCAGCCAAGTTATACTAGCGGGAACCGATGAGCAGTTCTTC.

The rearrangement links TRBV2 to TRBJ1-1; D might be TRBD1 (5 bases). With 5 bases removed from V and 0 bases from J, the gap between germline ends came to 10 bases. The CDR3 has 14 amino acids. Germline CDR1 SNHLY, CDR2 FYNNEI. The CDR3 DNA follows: TGTGCCAGCAGTCCCCAGACAGTGAACACTGAAGCTTTCTTT. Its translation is CASSPQTVNTEAFF.

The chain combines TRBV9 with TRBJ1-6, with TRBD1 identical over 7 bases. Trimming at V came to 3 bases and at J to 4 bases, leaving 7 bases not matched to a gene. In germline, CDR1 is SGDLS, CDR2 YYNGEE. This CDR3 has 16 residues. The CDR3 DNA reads TGTGCCAGCAGCGCCCGACCGGGACAGTATAATTCACCCCTCCACTTT. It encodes CASSARPGQYNSPLHF. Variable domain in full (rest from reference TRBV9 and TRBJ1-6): DSGVTQTPKHLITATGQRVTLRCSPRSGDLSVYWYQQSLDQGLQFLIQYYNGEERAKGNILERFSAQQFPDLHSELNLSSLELGDSALYFCASSARPGQYNSPLHFGNGTRLTVT.

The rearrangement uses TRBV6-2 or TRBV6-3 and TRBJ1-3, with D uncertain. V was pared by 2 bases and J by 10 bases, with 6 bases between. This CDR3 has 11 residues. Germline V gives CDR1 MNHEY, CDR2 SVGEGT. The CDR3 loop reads CASSYGYTIYF. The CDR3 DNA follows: TGTGCCAGCAGTTACGGGTATACCATATATTTT.

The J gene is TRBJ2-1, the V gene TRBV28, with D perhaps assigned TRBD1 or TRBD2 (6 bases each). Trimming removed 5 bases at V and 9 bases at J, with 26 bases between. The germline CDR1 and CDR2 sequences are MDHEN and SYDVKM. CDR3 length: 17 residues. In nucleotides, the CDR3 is TGTGCCAGCAGTATACCAAGCCCGGGACTCCTCAGGGGTGAGCAGTTCTTC. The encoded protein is CASSIPSPGLLRGEQFF.

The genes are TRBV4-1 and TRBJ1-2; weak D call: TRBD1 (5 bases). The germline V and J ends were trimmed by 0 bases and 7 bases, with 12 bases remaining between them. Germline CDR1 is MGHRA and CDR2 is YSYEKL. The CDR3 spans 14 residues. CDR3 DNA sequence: TGCGCCAGCAGCCAAGACAGGGACTTTAGTGGCTACACCTTC. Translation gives CASSQDRDFSGYTF.

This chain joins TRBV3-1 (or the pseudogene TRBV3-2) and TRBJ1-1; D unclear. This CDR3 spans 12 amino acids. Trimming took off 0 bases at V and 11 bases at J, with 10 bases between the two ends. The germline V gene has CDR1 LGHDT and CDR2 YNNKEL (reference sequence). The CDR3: CASSQDERVAFF. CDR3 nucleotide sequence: TGTGCCAGCAGCCAAGATGAAAGGGTCGCTTTCTTT.

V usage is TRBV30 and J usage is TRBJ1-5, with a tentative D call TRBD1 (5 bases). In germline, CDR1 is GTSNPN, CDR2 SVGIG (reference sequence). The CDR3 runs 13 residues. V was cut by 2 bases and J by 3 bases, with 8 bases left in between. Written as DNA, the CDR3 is TGTGCCTGGAGTACGACAGTCAATCAGCCCCAGCATTTT. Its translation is CAWSTTVNQPQHF.

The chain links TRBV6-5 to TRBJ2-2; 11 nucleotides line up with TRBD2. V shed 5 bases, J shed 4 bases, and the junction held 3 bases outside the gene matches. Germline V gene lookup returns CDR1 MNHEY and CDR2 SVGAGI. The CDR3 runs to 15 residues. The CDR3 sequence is CASSLGLAGTGELFF. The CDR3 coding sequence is TGTGCCAGCAGTCTAGGACTAGCGGGCACCGGGGAGCTGTTTTTT.

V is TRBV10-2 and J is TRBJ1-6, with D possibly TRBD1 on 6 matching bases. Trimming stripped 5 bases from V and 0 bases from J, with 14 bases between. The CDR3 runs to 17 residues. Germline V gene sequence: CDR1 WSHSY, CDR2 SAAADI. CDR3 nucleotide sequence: TGCGCCAGCAGTTCTATGGGGGGCAGCTCCTATAATTCACCCCTCCACTTT. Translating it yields CASSSMGGSSYNSPLHF.

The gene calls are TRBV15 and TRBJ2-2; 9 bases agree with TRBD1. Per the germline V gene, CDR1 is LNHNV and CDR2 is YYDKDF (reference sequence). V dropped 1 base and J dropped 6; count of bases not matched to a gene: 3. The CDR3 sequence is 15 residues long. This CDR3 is CATSRVTGGPGELFF. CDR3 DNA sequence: TGTGCCACCAGCAGAGTAACAGGGGGCCCCGGGGAGCTGTTTTTT.

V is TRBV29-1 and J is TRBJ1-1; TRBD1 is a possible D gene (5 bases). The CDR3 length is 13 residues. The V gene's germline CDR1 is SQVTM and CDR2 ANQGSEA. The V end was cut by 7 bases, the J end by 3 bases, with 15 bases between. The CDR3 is CSGSAGGYTEAFF. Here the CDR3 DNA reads TGCAGCGGGTCAGCTGGGGGGTACACTGAAGCTTTCTTT. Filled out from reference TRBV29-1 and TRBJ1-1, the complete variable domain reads SAVISQKPSRDICQRGTSLTIQCQVDSQVTMMFWYRQQPGQSLTLIATANQGSEATYESGFVIDKFPISRPNLTFSTLTVSNMSPEDSSIYLCSGSAGGYTEAFFGQGTRLTVV.

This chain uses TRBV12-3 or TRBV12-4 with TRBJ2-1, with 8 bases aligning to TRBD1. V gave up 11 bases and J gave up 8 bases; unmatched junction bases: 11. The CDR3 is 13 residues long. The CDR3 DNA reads TGTGCCGGTAAACTGACAGGGGTCGATGAGCAGTTCTTC. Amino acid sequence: CAGKLTGVDEQFF.

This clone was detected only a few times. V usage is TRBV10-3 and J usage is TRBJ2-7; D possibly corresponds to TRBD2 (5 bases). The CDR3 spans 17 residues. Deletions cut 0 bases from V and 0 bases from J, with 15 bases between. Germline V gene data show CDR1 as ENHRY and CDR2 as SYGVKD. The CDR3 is CAISESTTSSGSYEQYF. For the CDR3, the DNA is TGTGCCATCAGTGAGTCGACCACCTCCAGCGGCTCCTACGAGCAGTACTTC.

This CDR3 is CASSQGQGNTGELFF. In DNA, the CDR3 is TGTGCCAGCTCCCAAGGACAGGGGAACACCGGGGAGCTGTTTTTT. The V gene is TRBV18, the J gene TRBJ2-2; 8 bases align to TRBD1. Germline V gene data show CDR1 as KGHSH and CDR2 as LQKENI. The junction had 4 bases not matched to a gene; V was cut back by 6 bases and J by 1 base. The CDR3 loop spans 15 amino acids.

The CDR3, as DNA: TGTGCCAGCAGCTTAGGGACCGGGGGACAGCGAAATTCACCCCTCCACTTT. It translates to CASSLGTGGQRNSPLHF. V is TRBV13 and J is TRBJ1-6; 7 bases match TRBD1. Looked up from germline, CDR1 is PRHDT and CDR2 is FYEKMQ (reference sequence). Trimming took 0 bases from V and 7 from J; bases not matched to a gene: 9. CDR3 length: 17 residues. Full variable domain (remainder filled in from reference TRBV13 and TRBJ1-6): AAGVIQSPRHLIKEKRETATLKCYPIPRHDTVYWYQQGPGQDPQFLISFYEKMQSDKGSIPDRFSAQQFSDYHSELNMSSLELGDSALYFCASSLGTGGQRNSPLHFGNGTRLTVT.